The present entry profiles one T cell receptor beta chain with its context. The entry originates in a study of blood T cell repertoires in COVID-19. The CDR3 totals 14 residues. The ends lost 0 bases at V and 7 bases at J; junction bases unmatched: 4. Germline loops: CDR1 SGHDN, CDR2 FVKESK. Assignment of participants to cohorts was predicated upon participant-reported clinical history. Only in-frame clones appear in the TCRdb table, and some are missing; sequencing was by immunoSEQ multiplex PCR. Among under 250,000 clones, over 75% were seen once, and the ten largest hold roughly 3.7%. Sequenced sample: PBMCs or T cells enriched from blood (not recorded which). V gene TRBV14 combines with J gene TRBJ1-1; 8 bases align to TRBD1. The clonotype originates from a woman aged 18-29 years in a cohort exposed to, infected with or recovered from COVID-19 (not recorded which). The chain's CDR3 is CASSQEQGGGEAFF. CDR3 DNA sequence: TGTGCCAGCAGCCAAGAACAGGGGGGAGGTGAAGCTTTCTTT.